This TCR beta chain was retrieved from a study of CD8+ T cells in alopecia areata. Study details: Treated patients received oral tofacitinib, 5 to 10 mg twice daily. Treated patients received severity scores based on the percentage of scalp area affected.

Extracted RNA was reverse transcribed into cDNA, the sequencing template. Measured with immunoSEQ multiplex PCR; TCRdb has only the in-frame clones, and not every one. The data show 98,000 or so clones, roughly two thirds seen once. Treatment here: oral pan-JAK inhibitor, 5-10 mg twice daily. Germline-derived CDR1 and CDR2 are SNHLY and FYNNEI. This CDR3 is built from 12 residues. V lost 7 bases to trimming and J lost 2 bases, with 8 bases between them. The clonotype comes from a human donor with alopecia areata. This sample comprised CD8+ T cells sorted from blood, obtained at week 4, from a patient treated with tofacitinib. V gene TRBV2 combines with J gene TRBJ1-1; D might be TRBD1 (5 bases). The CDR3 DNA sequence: TGTGCCAGCACCACAGGAAACACTGAAGCTTTCTTT. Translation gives CASTTGNTEAFF. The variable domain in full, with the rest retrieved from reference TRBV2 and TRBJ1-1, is EPEVTQTPSHQVTQMGQEVILRCVPISNHLYFYWYRQILGQKVEFLVSFYNNEISEKSEIFDDQFSVERPDGSNFTLKIRSTKLEDSAMYFCASTTGNTEAFFGQGTRLTVV.